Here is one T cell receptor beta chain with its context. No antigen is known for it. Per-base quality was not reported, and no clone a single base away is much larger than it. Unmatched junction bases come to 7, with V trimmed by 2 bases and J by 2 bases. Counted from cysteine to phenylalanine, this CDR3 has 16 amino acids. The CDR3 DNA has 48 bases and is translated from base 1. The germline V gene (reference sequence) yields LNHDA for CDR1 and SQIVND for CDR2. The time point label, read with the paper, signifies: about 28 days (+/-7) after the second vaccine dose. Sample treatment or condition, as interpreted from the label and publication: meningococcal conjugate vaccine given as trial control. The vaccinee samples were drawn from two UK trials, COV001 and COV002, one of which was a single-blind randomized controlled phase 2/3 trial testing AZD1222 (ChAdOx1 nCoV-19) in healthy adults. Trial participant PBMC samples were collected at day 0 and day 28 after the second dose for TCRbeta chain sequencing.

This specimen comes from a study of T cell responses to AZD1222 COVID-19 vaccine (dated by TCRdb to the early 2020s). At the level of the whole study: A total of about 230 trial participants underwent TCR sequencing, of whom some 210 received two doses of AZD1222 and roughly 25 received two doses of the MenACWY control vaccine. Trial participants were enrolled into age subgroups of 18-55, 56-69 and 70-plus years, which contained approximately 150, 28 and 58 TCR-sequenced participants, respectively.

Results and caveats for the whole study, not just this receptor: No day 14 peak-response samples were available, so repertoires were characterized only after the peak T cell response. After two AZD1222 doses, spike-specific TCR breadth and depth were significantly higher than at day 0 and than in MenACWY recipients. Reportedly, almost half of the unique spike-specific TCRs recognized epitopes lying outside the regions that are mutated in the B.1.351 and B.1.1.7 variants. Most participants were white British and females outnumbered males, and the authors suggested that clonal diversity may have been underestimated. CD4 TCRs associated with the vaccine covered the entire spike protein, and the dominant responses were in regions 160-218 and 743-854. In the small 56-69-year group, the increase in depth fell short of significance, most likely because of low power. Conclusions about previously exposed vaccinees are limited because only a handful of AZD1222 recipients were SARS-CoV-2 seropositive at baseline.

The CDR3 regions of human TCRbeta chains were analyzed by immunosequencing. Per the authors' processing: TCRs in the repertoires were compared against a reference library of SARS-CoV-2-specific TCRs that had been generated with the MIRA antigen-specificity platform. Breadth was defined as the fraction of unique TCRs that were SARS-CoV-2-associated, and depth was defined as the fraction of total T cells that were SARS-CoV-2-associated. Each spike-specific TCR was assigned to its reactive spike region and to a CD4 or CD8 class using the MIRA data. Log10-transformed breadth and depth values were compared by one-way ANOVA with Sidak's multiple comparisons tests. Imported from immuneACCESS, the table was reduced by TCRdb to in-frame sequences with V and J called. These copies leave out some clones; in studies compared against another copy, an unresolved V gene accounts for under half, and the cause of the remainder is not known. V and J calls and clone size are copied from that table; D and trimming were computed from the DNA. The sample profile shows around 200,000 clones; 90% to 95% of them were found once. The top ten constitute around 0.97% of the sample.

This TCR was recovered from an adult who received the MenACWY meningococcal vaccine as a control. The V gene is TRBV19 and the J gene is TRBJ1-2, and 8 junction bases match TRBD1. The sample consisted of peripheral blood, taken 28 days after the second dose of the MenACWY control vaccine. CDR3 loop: CASSIRTGRSNYGYTF. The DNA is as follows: TGTGCCAGTAGTATAAGGACAGGGAGGTCAAACTATGGCTACACCTTC.